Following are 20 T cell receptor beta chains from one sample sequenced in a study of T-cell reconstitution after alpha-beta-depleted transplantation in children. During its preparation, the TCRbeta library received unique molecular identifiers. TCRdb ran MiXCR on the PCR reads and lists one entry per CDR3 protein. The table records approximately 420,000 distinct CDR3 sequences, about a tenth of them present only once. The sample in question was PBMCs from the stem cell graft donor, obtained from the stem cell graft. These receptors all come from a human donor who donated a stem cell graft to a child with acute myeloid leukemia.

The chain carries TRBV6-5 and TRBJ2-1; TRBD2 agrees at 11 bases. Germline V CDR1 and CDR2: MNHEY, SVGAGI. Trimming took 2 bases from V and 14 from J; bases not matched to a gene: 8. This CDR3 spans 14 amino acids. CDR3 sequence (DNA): TGTGCCAGCAGTTACCAACTAGCGGGGGCGTCGAAGTTCTTC. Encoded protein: CASSYQLAGASKFF.

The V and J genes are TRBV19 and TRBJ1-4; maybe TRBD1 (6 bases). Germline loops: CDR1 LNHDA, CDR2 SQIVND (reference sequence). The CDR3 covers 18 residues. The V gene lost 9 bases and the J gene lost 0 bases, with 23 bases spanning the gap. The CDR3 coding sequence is TGTGCCAGCGGGAAATACAGGGTCCCCTTAGCAACTAATGAAAAACTGTTTTTT. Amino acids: CASGKYRVPLATNEKLFF.

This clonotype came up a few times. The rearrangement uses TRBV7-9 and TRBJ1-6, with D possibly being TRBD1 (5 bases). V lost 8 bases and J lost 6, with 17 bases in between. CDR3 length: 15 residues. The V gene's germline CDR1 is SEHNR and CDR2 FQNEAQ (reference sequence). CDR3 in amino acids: CASGAGRSVNSPLHF. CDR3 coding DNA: TGTGCCAGCGGGGCAGGGCGTTCAGTTAATTCACCCCTCCACTTT.

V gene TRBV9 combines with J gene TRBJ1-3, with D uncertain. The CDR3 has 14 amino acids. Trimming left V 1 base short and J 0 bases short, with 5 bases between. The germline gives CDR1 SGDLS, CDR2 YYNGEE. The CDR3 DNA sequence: TGTGCCAGCAGCGTAAGTAGCTCTGGAAACACCATATATTTT. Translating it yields CASSVSSSGNTIYF.

CDR3 in amino acids: CASTSPGMQRNTGELFF. The CDR3 DNA reads as TGTGCCAGCACCAGTCCTGGTATGCAGCGGAACACCGGGGAGCTGTTTTTT. The genes are TRBV11-2 and TRBJ2-2, with D unclear. This CDR3 has 17 residues. Germline V gives CDR1 SGHAT, CDR2 FQNNGV. V was cut by 7 bases and J by 1 base, with 19 bases left in between.

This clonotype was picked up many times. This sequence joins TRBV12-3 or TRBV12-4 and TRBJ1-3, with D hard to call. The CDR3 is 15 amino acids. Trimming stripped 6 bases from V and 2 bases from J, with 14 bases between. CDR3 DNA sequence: TGTGCCAGCAGCACCACCGGCCGGGCTGGAAACACCATATATTTT. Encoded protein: CASSTTGRAGNTIYF.

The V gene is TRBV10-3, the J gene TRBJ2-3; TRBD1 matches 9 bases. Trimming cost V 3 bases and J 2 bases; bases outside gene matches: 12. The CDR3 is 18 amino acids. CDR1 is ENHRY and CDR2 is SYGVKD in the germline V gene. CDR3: CAISDPGQGFGDTDTQYF. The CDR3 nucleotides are TGTGCCATCAGTGACCCGGGACAGGGCTTCGGAGACACAGATACGCAGTATTTT.

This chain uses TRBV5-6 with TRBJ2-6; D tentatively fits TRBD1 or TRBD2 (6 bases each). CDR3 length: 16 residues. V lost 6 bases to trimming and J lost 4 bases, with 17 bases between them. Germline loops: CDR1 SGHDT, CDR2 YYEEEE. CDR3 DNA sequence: TGTGCCAGCACCTGGACGGGGGCAGGAGGGGCCAACGTCCTGACTTTC. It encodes CASTWTGAGGANVLTF.

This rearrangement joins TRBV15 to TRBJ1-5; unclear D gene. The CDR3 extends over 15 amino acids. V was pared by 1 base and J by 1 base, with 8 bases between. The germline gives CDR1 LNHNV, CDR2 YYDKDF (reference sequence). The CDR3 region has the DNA TGTGCCACCAGCAGAGTCGGACCAAGCAATCAGCCCCAGCATTTT. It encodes CATSRVGPSNQPQHF.

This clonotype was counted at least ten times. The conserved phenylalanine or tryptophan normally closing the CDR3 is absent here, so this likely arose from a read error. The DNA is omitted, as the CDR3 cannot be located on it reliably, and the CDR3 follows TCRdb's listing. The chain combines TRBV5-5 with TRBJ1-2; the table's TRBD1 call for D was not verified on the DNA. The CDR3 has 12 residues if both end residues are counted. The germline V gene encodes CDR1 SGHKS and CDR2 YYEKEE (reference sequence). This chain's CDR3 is CASSQRTGRAAV.

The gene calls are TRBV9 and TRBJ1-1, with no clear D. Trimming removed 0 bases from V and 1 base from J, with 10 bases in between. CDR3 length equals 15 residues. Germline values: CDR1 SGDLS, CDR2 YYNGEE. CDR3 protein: CASSVDGRKNTEAFF. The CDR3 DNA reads TGTGCCAGCAGCGTAGATGGGCGGAAGAACACTGAAGCTTTCTTT.

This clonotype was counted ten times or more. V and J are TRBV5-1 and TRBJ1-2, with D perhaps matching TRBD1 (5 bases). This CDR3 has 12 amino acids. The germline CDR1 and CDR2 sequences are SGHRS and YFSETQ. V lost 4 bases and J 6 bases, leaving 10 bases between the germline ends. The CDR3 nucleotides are TGCGCCAGCAGCGGCAGAGGGGATGGCTACACCTTC. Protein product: CASSGRGDGYTF.

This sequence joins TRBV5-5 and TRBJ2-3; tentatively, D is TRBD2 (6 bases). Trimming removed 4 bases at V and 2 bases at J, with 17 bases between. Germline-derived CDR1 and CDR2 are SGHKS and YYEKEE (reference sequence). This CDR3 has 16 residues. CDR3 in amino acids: CASSTSRGRYTDTQYF. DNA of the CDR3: TGTGCCAGCAGCACTAGCAGAGGGCGATACACAGATACGCAGTATTTT.

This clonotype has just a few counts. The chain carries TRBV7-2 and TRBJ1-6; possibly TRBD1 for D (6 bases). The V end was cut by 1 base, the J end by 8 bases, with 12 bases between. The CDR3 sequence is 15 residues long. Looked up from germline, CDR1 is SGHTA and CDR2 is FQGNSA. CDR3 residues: CASSLESRGHSPLHF. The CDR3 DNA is TGTGCCAGCAGCTTAGAATCCAGGGGCCATTCACCCCTCCACTTT.

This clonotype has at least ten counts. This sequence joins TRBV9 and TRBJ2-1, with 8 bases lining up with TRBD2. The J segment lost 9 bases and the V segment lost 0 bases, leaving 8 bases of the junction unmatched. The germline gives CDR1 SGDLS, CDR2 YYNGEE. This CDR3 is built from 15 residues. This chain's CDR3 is CASSVDGWTSSEQFF. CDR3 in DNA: TGTGCCAGCAGCGTAGATGGCTGGACTAGCTCTGAGCAGTTCTTC.

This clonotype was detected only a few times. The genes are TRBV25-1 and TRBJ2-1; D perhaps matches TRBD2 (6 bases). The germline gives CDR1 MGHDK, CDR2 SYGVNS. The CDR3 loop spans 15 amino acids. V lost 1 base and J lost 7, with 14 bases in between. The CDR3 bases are TGTGCCAGCAGTGAATGGGCGGGGCAACAAAATGAGCAGTTCTTC. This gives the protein CASSEWAGQQNEQFF.

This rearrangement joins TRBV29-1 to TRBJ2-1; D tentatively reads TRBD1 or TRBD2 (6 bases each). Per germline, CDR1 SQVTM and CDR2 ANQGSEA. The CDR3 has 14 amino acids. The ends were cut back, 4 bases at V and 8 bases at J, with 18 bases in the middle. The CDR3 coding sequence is TGCAGCGTTGTTGTGTGGCAGGGGAGGCATGAGCAGTTCTTC. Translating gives CSVVVWQGRHEQFF.

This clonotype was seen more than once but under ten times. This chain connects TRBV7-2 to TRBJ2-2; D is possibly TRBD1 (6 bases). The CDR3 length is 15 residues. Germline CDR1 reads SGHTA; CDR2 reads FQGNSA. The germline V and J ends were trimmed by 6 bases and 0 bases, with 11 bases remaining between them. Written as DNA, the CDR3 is TGTGCCAGCAGGAGGGACACCGCGAACACCGGGGAGCTGTTTTTT. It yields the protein CASRRDTANTGELFF.

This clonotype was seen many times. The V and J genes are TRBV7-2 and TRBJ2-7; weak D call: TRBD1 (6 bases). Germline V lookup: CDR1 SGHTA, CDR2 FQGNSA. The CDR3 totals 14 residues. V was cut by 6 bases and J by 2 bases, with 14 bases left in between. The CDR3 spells CASRRGTETYEQYF. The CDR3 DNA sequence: TGTGCCAGCAGGAGGGGGACGGAGACCTACGAGCAGTACTTC.

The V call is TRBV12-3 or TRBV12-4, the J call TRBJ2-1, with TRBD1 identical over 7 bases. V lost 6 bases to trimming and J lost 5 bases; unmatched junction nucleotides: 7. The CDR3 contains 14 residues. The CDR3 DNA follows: TGTGCCAGCAGCTCGGGACAGTATGACAATGAGCAGTTCTTC. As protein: CASSSGQYDNEQFF.